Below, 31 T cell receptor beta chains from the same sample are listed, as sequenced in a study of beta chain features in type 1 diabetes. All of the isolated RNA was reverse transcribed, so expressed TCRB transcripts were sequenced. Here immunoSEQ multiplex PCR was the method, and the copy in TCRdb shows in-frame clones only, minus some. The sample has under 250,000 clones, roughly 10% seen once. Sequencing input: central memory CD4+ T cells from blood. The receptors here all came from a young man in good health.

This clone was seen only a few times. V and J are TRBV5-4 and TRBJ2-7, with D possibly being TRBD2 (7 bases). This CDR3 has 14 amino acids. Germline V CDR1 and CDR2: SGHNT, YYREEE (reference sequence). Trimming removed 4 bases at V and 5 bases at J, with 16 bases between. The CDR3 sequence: CASSAGAGEDEQYF. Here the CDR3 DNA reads TGTGCCAGCAGCGCAGGGGCGGGAGAGGACGAGCAGTACTTC.

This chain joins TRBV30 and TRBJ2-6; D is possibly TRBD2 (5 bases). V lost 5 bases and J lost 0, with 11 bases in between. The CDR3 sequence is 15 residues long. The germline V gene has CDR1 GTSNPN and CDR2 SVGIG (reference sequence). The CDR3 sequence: CAWDPGNSGANVLTF. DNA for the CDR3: TGTGCCTGGGATCCGGGGAACTCTGGGGCCAACGTCCTGACTTTC.

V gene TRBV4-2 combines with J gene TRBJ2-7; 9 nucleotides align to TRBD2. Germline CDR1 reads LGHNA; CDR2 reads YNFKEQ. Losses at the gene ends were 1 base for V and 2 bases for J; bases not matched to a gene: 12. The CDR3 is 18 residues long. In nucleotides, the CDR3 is TGTGCCAGCAGCCAAGTAGGCACCCTAGCGGGGTCGCCCTACGAGCAGTACTTC. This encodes CASSQVGTLAGSPYEQYF.

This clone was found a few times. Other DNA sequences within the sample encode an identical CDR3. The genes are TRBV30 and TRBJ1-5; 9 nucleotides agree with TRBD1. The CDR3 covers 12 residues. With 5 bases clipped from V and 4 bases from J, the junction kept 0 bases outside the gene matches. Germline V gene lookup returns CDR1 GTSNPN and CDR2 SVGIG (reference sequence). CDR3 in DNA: TGTGCCTGGGGGACAGGGAATCAGCCCCAGCATTTT. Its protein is CAWGTGNQPQHF.

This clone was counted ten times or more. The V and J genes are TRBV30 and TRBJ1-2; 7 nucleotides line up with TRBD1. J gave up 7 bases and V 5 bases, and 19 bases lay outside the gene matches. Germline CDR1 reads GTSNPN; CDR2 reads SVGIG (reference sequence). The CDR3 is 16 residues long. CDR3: CAWGKTTGQRAGGYTF. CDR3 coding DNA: TGTGCCTGGGGCAAGACGACGGGACAGAGGGCCGGTGGCTACACCTTC.

The CDR3 DNA reads as TGTCCCACTACCCCCCGGCTAGCGGGAGAGTCCTACGAGCAGTACTTC. This encodes CPTTPRLAGESYEQYF. V and J are TRBV7-2 and TRBJ2-7; 10 bases agree with TRBD2. The germline V gene encodes CDR1 SGHTA and CDR2 FQGNSA. The CDR3 spans 16 residues.

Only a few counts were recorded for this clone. The CDR3 spells CASAGGTGNTEAFF. CDR3 DNA sequence: TGTGCCAGCGCCGGCGGAACAGGGAACACTGAAGCTTTCTTT. The gene calls are TRBV7-2 and TRBJ1-1; a possible D gene is TRBD1 (5 bases). V lost 8 bases and J lost 1, with 14 bases in between. Germline loops: CDR1 SGHTA, CDR2 FQGNSA. CDR3 length: 14 residues.

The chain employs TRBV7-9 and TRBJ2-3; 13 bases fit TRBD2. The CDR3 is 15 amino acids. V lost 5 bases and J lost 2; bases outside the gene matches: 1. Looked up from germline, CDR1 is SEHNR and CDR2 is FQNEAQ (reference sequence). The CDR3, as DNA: TGTGCCAGCAGCGGACTAGCGGGAGACACAGATACGCAGTATTTT. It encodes CASSGLAGDTDTQYF. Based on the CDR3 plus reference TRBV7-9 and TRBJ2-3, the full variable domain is DTGVSQNPRHKITKRGQNVTFRCDPISEHNRLYWYRQTLGQGPEFLTYFQNEAQLEKSRLLSDRFSAERPKGSFSTLEIQRTEQGDSAMYLCASSGLAGDTDTQYFGPGTRLTVL.

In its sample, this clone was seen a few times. CDR3 residues: CASSLARLAGGRSTDTQYF. The CDR3 DNA sequence: TGTGCCAGCAGCTTAGCACGTCTAGCGGGAGGACGTAGCACAGATACGCAGTATTTT. The rearrangement links TRBV7-2 to TRBJ2-3; 11 nucleotides line up with TRBD2. V shed 0 bases, J shed 0 bases, and the junction held 8 bases outside the gene matches. There are 19 residues in the CDR3. CDR1 and CDR2 (germline): SGHTA, FQGNSA.

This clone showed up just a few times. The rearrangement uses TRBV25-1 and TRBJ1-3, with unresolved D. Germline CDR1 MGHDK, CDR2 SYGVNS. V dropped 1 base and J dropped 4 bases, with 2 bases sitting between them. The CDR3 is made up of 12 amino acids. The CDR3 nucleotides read TGTGCCAGCAGTGAATCAGGAAACACCATATATTTT. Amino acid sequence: CASSESGNTIYF.

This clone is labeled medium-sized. The CDR3 spells CASSTFAGGDGSSYEQYF. CDR3 coding DNA: TGTGCCAGCAGCACGTTCGCTGGCGGAGATGGGAGCTCCTACGAGCAGTACTTC. V and J are TRBV21-1 and TRBJ2-7; the table's D call of TRBD2 was not tested on the DNA. TRBV21-1 is designated a pseudogene. This CDR3 spans 18 amino acids.

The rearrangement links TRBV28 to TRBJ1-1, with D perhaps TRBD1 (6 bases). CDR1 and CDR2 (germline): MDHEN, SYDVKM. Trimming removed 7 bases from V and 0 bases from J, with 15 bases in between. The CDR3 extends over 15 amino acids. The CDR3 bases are TGTGCCAGCACCCGGGGGGGGCCCATGAACACTGAAGCTTTCTTT. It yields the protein CASTRGGPMNTEAFF.

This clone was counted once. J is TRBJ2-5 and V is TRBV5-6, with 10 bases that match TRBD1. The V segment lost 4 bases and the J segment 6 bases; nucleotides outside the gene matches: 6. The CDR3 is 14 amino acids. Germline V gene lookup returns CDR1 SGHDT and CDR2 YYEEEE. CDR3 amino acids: CASSQGQGSQTQYF. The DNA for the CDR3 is TGTGCCAGCAGCCAGGGACAGGGGAGCCAGACCCAGTACTTC.

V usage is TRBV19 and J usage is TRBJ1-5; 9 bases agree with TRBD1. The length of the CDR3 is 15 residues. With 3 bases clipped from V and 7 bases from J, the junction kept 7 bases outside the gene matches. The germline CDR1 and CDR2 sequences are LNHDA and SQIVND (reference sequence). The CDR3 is CASSITGTGRQPQHF. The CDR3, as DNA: TGTGCCAGTAGTATCACCGGGACAGGGAGACAGCCCCAGCATTTT.

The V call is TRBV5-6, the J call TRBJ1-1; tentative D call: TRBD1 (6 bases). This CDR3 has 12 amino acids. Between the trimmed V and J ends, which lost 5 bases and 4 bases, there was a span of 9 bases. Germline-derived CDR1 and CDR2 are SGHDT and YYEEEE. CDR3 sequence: CASRLRGTEAFF. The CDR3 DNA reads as TGTGCCAGCAGGCTCAGGGGCACTGAAGCTTTCTTT.

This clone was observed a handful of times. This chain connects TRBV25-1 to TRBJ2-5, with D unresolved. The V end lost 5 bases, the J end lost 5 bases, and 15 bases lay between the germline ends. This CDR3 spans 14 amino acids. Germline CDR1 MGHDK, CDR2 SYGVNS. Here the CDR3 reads CASSISEARETQYF. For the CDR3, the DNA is TGTGCCAGCAGTATCTCTGAGGCGCGTGAGACCCAGTACTTC.

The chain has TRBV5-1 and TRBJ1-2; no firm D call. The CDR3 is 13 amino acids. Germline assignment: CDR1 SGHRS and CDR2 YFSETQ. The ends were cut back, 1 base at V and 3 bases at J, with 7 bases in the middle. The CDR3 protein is CASSLREDYGYTF. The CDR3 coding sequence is TGCGCCAGCAGCTTGAGGGAAGACTATGGCTACACCTTC.

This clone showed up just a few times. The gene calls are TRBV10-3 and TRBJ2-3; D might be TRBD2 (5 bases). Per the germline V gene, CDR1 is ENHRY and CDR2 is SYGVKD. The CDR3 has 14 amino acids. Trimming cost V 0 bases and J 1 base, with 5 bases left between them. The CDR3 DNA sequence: TGTGCCATCAGTGAGTCGGAGGGCACAGATACGCAGTATTTT. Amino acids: CAISESEGTDTQYF.

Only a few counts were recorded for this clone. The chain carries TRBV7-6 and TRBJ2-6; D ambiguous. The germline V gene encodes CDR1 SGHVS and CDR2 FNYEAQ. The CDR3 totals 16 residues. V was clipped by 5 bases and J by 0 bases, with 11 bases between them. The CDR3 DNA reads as TGTGCCAGCAGCCTGTCACGTTCCTCTGGGGCCAACGTCCTGACTTTC. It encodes CASSLSRSSGANVLTF.

This chain's CDR3 is CATSREISYNEQFF. In nucleotides, the CDR3 is TGTGCCACCAGCAGGGAGATCTCCTACAATGAGCAGTTCTTC. This chain joins TRBV15 and TRBJ2-1; D gene ambiguous. Germline V lookup: CDR1 LNHNV, CDR2 YYDKDF (reference sequence). Trimming cost V 3 bases and J 0 bases, with 6 bases left between them. The CDR3 length is 14 residues. The full variable domain, its missing parts supplied by reference TRBV15 and TRBJ2-1, is DAMVIQNPRYQVTQFGKPVTLSCSQTLNHNVMYWYQQKSSQAPKLLFHYYDKDFNNEADTPDNFQSRRPNTSFCFLDIRSPGLGDTAMYLCATSREISYNEQFFGPGTRLTVL.

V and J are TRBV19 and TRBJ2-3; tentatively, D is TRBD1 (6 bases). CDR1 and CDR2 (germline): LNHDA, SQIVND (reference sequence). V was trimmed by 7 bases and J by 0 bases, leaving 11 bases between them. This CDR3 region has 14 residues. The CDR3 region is CASTPTGSTDTQYF. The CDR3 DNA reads TGTGCCAGTACCCCAACAGGGAGCACAGATACGCAGTATTTT.

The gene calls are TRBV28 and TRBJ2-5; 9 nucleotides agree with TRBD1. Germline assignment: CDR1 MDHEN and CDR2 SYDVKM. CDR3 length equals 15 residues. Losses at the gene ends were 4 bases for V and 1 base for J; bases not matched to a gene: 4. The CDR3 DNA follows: TGTGCCAGCAGTTCTCCGACAGGGGGCCAAGAGACCCAGTACTTC. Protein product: CASSSPTGGQETQYF.

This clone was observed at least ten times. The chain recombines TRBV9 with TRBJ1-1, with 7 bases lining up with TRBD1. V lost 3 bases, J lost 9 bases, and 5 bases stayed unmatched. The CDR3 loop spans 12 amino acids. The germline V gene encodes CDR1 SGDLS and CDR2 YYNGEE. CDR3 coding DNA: TGTGCCAGCAGCGGACAGGGCTTGAAAGCTTTCTTT. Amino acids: CASSGQGLKAFF.

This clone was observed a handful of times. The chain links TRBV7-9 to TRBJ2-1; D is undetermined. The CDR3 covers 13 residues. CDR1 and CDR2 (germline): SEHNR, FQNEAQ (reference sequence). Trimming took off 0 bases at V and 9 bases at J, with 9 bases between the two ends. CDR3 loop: CASSLASVSEQFF. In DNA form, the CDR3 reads TGTGCCAGCAGCTTAGCGTCGGTCTCTGAGCAGTTCTTC.

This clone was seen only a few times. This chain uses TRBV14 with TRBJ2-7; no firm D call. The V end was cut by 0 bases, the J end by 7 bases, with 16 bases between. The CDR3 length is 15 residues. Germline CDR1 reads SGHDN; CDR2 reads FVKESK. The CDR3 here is CASSQDSHPGREQYF. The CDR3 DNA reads TGTGCCAGCAGCCAAGATTCTCACCCCGGCAGAGAGCAGTACTTC.

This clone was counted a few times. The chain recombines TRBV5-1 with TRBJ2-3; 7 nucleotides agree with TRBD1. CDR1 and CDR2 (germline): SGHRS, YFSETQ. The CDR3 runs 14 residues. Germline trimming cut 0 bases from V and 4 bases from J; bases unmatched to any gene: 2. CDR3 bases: TGCGCCAGCAGCTTGGTCGACAGGGCAGATACGCAGTATTTT. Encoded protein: CASSLVDRADTQYF.

The CDR3 region has the DNA TGTGCCTGGAGTGTGTCAGGGGCTCTGCGGTCGAATGAAAAACTGTTTTTT. This sequence encodes CAWSVSGALRSNEKLFF. The J gene is TRBJ1-4, the V gene TRBV30; the D gene is possibly TRBD1 (6 bases). V was pared by 0 bases and J by 5 bases, with 19 bases between. There are 17 residues in the CDR3. Germline V gene lookup returns CDR1 GTSNPN and CDR2 SVGIG (reference sequence). The variable domain in full, with the rest retrieved from reference TRBV30 and TRBJ1-4, is SQTIHQWPATLVQPVGSPLSLECTVEGTSNPNLYWYRQAAGRGLQLLFYSVGIGQISSEVPQNLSASRPQDRQFILSSKKLLLSDSGFYLCAWSVSGALRSNEKLFFGSGTQLSVL.

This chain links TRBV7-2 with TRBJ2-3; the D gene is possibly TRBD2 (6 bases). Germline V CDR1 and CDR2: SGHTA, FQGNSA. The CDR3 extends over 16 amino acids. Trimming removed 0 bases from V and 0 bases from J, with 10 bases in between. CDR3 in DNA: TGTGCCAGCAGCTTAGCGGGCGCGGGGAGCACAGATACGCAGTATTTT. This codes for CASSLAGAGSTDTQYF. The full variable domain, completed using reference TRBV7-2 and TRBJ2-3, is GAGVSQSPSNKVTEKGKDVELRCDPISGHTALYWYRQSLGQGLEFLIYFQGNSAPDKSGLPSDRFSAERTGGSVSTLTIQRTQQEDSAVYLCASSLAGAGSTDTQYFGPGTRLTVL.

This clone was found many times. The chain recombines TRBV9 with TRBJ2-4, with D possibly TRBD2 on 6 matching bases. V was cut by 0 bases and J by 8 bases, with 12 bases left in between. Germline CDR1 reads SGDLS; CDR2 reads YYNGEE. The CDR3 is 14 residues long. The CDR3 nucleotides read TGTGCCAGCAGCGTAGGAGGGACTGGGCACATTCAGTACTTC. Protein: CASSVGGTGHIQYF.

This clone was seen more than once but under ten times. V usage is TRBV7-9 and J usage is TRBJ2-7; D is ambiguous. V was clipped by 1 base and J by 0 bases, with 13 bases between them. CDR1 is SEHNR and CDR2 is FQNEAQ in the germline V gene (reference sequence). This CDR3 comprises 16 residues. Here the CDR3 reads CASSLGSGQISYEQYF. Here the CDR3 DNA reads TGTGCCAGCAGCTTAGGGTCGGGCCAGATCTCCTACGAGCAGTACTTC.

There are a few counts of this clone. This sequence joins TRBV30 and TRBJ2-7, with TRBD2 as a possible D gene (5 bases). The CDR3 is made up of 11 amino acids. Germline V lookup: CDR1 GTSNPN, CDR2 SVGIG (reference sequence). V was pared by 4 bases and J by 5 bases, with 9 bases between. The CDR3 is CAWTAGHEQYF. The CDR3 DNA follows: TGTGCCTGGACGGCGGGCCACGAGCAGTACTTC. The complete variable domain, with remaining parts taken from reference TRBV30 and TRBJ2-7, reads SQTIHQWPATLVQPVGSPLSLECTVEGTSNPNLYWYRQAAGRGLQLLFYSVGIGQISSEVPQNLSASRPQDRQFILSSKKLLLSDSGFYLCAWTAGHEQYFGPGTRLTVT.